This TCR beta chain was sequenced during a study of cytomegalovirus exposure and HLA in healthy donors. For the study at large: Genotyping showed roughly 76% of over 350 donors falling in the Caucasian-associated ancestry cluster.

Note on this clone: Its antigen is as yet unknown. The same CDR3 arises from other DNA sequences in this sample as well.

The CDR3 sequence is 11 residues long. V lost 5 bases to trimming and J lost 3 bases, with 5 bases between them. Looked up from germline, CDR1 is LNHDA and CDR2 is SQIVND (reference sequence). Use of 60 Vbeta and 13 Jbeta primers characterized the PCR. Some clones are missing from TCRdb's copy, which holds only in-frame ones; the method was immunoSEQ multiplex PCR. The table lists 95,000 to 100,000 clones, more than 70% of them singletons. Study-level points and caveats: Certain indistinguishable V segments, among them TRBV6-2 and TRBV6-3, were excluded. Solely CMV serostatus was available to characterize immune exposure. Reports described diagnosis of cytomegalovirus status by the classifier as highly specific and sensitive.

Input material: PBMCs. This TCR was sampled from a man aged 25 to 40 in good health and CMV-seronegative. The chain links TRBV19 to TRBJ2-7; D possibly corresponds to TRBD1 (5 bases). The CDR3 spells CASSQGYEQYF. The CDR3 DNA follows: TGTGCCAGTAGTCAGGGCTACGAGCAGTACTTC.